The next 9 T cell receptor beta chains were all read from a single sample in a study of shared clonotypes between healthy human individuals. Profiling relied on immunoSEQ multiplex PCR, and the TCRdb table lists in-frame clones only, not all of them. Among 950,000 to 1,300,000 clones, around 76% were seen once, and the ten largest hold around 1.5%. Sequencing was performed on memory CD4+ T cells sorted from blood. Documented subset: CD45RA-negative fraction. Receptor source: a young man in good health.

CDR3 coding DNA: TGTGCCAGCACTCCAGCAGATACGCAGTATTTT. Residues: CASTPADTQYF. The genes are TRBV2 and TRBJ2-3; D is unresolved. Germline CDR1 is SNHLY and CDR2 is FYNNEI. The V gene lost 7 bases and the J gene lost 4 bases, with 6 bases spanning the gap. The CDR3 length is 11 residues. The whole variable domain, remainder taken from reference TRBV2 and TRBJ2-3, is EPEVTQTPSHQVTQMGQEVILRCVPISNHLYFYWYRQILGQKVEFLVSFYNNEISEKSEIFDDQFSVERPDGSNFTLKIRSTKLEDSAMYFCASTPADTQYFGPGTRLTVL.

The count of this clone is one. V usage is TRBV2 and J usage is TRBJ2-2; D call uncertain. Deletions cut 3 bases from V and 6 bases from J, with 8 bases between. Germline CDR1 and CDR2: SNHLY and FYNNEI. The CDR3 consists of 13 residues. CDR3 sequence (DNA): TGTGCCAGCAGTGATTCACGCGCCGGGGAGCTGTTTTTT. Its translation is CASSDSRAGELFF.

J is TRBJ2-1 and V is TRBV29-1; 9 bases agree with TRBD2. Trimming at V came to 3 bases and at J to 8 bases, leaving 14 bases not matched to a gene. CDR3 length: 16 residues. Germline V gene lookup returns CDR1 SQVTM and CDR2 ANQGSEA. Here the CDR3 DNA reads TGCAGCGTTGAGTGGCAGGGCGGTAGCGGGAGTTATGAGCAGTTCTTC. Its translation: CSVEWQGGSGSYEQFF.

The rearrangement links TRBV5-4 to TRBJ1-4; D gene uncertain. The V gene's germline CDR1 is SGHNT and CDR2 YYREEE (reference sequence). This CDR3 spans 15 amino acids. Trimming stripped 4 bases from V and 6 bases from J, with 16 bases between. CDR3 coding DNA: TGTGCCAGCAGCACGCGAGGGAGGCCCGATGAAAAACTGTTTTTT. It encodes CASSTRGRPDEKLFF.

As concerns this clone: Additional DNA sequences in this sample encode the identical CDR3. The rearrangement joins TRBV18 to TRBJ2-5; 7 bases are shared with TRBD1. V was pared by 3 bases and J by 2 bases, with 6 bases of the junction left unmatched. This CDR3 is built from 15 residues. Germline V gene lookup returns CDR1 KGHSH and CDR2 LQKENI. This CDR3 reads CASSPTSGGQETQYF. The DNA of the CDR3 is TGTGCCAGCTCACCTACTTCAGGGGGTCAAGAGACCCAGTACTTC.

V gene TRBV7-9 combines with J gene TRBJ1-1; D remains ambiguous. The CDR3 covers 13 residues. Germline assignment: CDR1 SEHNR and CDR2 FQNEAQ (reference sequence). Trimming stripped 3 bases from V and 1 base from J, with 6 bases between. CDR3 in amino acids: CASSFPTNTEAFF. The DNA for the CDR3 is TGTGCCAGCAGCTTCCCCACGAACACTGAAGCTTTCTTT.

The chain joins TRBV5-1 to TRBJ1-3, with D perhaps matching TRBD1 (6 bases). The germline V gene encodes CDR1 SGHRS and CDR2 YFSETQ. Trimming stripped 2 bases from V and 2 bases from J, with 14 bases between. The CDR3 loop spans 16 amino acids. The CDR3 loop is CASSLELTGTGNTIYF. As DNA, the CDR3 is TGCGCCAGCAGCTTAGAGCTTACAGGGACTGGAAACACCATATATTTT.

This clone was recorded at least ten times. Other DNA sequences within the sample encode an identical CDR3. The genes are TRBV25-1 and TRBJ2-6; TRBD2 is a possible D gene (7 bases). The CDR3 has 16 amino acids. Per the germline V gene, CDR1 is MGHDK and CDR2 is SYGVNS. Trimming removed 1 base at V and 2 bases at J, with 9 bases between. The CDR3 DNA reads as TGTGCCAGCAGTGAATGGGGGGGGCCTGGGGCCAACGTCCTGACTTTC. Encoded protein: CASSEWGGPGANVLTF.

With respect to this clone: Other nucleotide sequences in the sample specify the same CDR3. The chain carries TRBV11-2 and TRBJ2-5; no clear D. The V and J ends lost 5 bases and 2 bases respectively, with 9 bases between them. The CDR3 is 13 residues long. The germline CDR1 and CDR2 sequences are SGHAT and FQNNGV. The CDR3 protein is CASSLWRQETQYF. The DNA of the CDR3 is TGTGCCAGCAGCCTTTGGAGACAAGAGACCCAGTACTTC. Variable domain in full (rest from reference TRBV11-2 and TRBJ2-5): EAGVAQSPRYKIIEKRQSVAFWCNPISGHATLYWYQQILGQGPKLLIQFQNNGVVDDSQLPKDRFSAERLKGVDSTLKIQPAKLEDSAVYLCASSLWRQETQYFGPGTRLLVL.